This entry lists 17 T cell receptor beta chains sequenced from one sample in a study of shared clonotypes between healthy human individuals. Data came from immunoSEQ multiplex PCR; TCRdb stores just in-frame clones and leaves some out. The sample lists 1.4 million or so clones; just under 99% were seen once. The specimen sequenced was naive CD4+ T cells sorted from blood. Sample subset: CD45RA+ positively selected. The receptors here all came from a man younger than 45 in good health.

The chain recombines TRBV5-1 with TRBJ2-5; D might be TRBD1 (5 bases). Trimming took 0 bases from V and 5 from J, leaving 8 bases between them. The length of the CDR3 is 13 residues. Per the germline V gene, CDR1 is SGHRS and CDR2 is YFSETQ. CDR3 nucleotides: TGCGCCAGCAGCTTGGGGCACAGGGAGACCCAGTACTTC. Residues: CASSLGHRETQYF.

This rearrangement joins TRBV28 to TRBJ1-2; 8 bases line up with TRBD1. The J segment lost 7 bases and the V segment lost 3 bases, leaving 7 bases of the junction unmatched. This CDR3 has 14 amino acids. Germline values: CDR1 MDHEN, CDR2 SYDVKM. The CDR3 spells CASSFPGGGSGYTF. CDR3 DNA sequence: TGTGCCAGCAGTTTTCCAGGGGGCGGGAGTGGCTACACCTTC.

This rearrangement joins TRBV5-4 to TRBJ2-2, with 8 bases lining up with TRBD2. Looked up from germline, CDR1 is SGHNT and CDR2 is YYREEE (reference sequence). The CDR3 consists of 16 residues. With V trimmed by 5 bases and J by 6 bases, 12 bases remained unmatched. CDR3 DNA: TGTGCCAGCAGTTGGGGGACCGGGAGGGCTCCCGGGGAGCTGTTTTTT. It translates to CASSWGTGRAPGELFF.

J is TRBJ2-7 and V is TRBV10-3, with no clear D. The CDR3 consists of 14 residues. Trimming cost V 3 bases and J 2 bases, with 11 bases left between them. In germline, CDR1 is ENHRY, CDR2 SYGVKD. In nucleotides, the CDR3 is TGTGCCATCAGTGACGTGGCATTGGCCTACGAGCAGTACTTC. Amino acid sequence: CAISDVALAYEQYF.

The V call is TRBV4-1, the J call TRBJ2-5; D is unresolved. The CDR3 consists of 15 residues. In germline, CDR1 is MGHRA, CDR2 YSYEKL. Trimming cost V 0 bases and J 1 base, with 9 bases left between them. The DNA for the CDR3 is TGCGCCAGCAGCCAAGATGGCGCGCTCCAAGAGACCCAGTACTTC. This sequence encodes CASSQDGALQETQYF.

The J gene is TRBJ1-5, the V gene TRBV19; 9 bases align to TRBD1. The V gene end was trimmed by 8 bases and the J gene end by 11 bases; junction bases not matched to a gene: 10. Germline V gene sequence: CDR1 LNHDA, CDR2 SQIVND (reference sequence). The CDR3 sequence is 13 residues long. The CDR3 DNA reads as TGTGCCAGTTCTACCGGGACAGGGCTGGCCCAGCATTTT. Translated, it gives CASSTGTGLAQHF.

The chain joins TRBV10-1 to TRBJ2-3; 7 nucleotides align to TRBD1. The CDR3 is 16 amino acids. The trim removed 5 bases at V and 0 bases at J, leaving 8 bases unmatched. The germline gives CDR1 WNHNN, CDR2 SYGVQD (reference sequence). In DNA form, the CDR3 reads TGCGCCAGCAGTACCCGGGACAGAACTAGCACAGATACGCAGTATTTT. Translating gives CASSTRDRTSTDTQYF.

This clone showed up just once. This rearrangement joins TRBV6-5 to TRBJ2-7; D is unresolved. V shed 2 bases and J shed 4 bases, with 6 bases lying between them. CDR3 length equals 12 residues. Germline CDR1 is MNHEY and CDR2 is SVGAGI. The CDR3 DNA is TGTGCCAGCAGTTACGCCGGTTACGAGCAGTACTTC. This codes for CASSYAGYEQYF.

CDR3 sequence reads: CASSSPSQGGIRYTF. CDR3 in DNA: TGTGCCAGCAGCTCACCATCTCAGGGGGGGATTCGCTACACCTTC. The rearrangement uses TRBV11-2 and TRBJ1-2; 7 positions match TRBD1. V lost 4 bases to trimming and J lost 9 bases; unmatched junction nucleotides: 14. Germline V gives CDR1 SGHAT, CDR2 FQNNGV. The CDR3 length is 15 residues.

J is TRBJ2-3 and V is TRBV27, with D maybe TRBD2 (5 bases). V was trimmed by 5 bases and J by 0 bases, leaving 15 bases between them. Germline V CDR1 and CDR2: MNHEY, SMNVEV (reference sequence). CDR3 size: 16 residues. The CDR3 DNA sequence: TGTGCCAGCAGTCCCCCACGCGGGCTAAGCACAGATACGCAGTATTTT. It encodes CASSPPRGLSTDTQYF.

V and J are TRBV15 and TRBJ2-7; TRBD2 agrees at 11 bases. CDR1 is LNHNV, CDR2 YYDKDF, per germline (reference sequence). Losses at the gene ends were 5 bases for V and 6 bases for J; bases not matched to a gene: 18. The CDR3 consists of 18 residues. CDR3 sequence: CATSSRSLAGGPDPEQYF. The CDR3 nucleotides are TGTGCCACCAGCTCCCGGAGCCTAGCGGGAGGACCCGACCCCGAGCAGTACTTC.

The chain uses TRBV4-3 and TRBJ2-7; 12 nucleotides align to TRBD2. V lost 4 bases, J lost 5 bases, and 6 bases stayed unmatched. CDR1 is LGHNA, CDR2 YSLEER, per germline. The CDR3 has 15 residues. The CDR3 nucleotides are TGCGCCAGCAGCCTCTCACTAGCGGGAGGCGACGAGCAGTACTTC. Translated: CASSLSLAGGDEQYF.

Worth noting for this clone: Other DNA sequences from this sample encode an identical CDR3 as well. The chain recombines TRBV9 with TRBJ1-1, with a weak D call TRBD1 (6 bases). Trimming removed 4 bases from V and 4 bases from J, with 11 bases in between. The CDR3 length is 13 residues. From germline, CDR1 is SGDLS and CDR2 YYNGEE. The CDR3 reads CASSLGGSTEAFF. CDR3 in DNA: TGTGCCAGCAGCCTAGGGGGATCCACTGAAGCTTTCTTT.

The genes are TRBV29-1 and TRBJ1-2; D ambiguous. CDR1 and CDR2 from the germline V gene are SQVTM and ANQGSEA. CDR3 length: 10 residues. V lost 5 bases and J lost 8, with 9 bases in between. CDR3 nucleotide sequence: TGCAGCGTTCTTAACGCCGGCTACACCTTC. Its protein product is CSVLNAGYTF.

The CDR3 sequence: CASHTLGYEQYF. The DNA for the CDR3 is TGTGCCAGCCATACCCTAGGGTACGAGCAGTACTTC. The genes are TRBV28 and TRBJ2-7; D remains unclear. The germline V gene has CDR1 MDHEN and CDR2 SYDVKM. V was clipped by 8 bases and J by 4 bases, with 12 bases between them. The CDR3 totals 12 residues. Combining the CDR3 with reference TRBV28 and TRBJ2-7 gives the whole variable domain DVKVTQSSRYLVKRTGEKVFLECVQDMDHENMFWYRQDPGLGLRLIYFSYDVKMKEKGDIPEGYSVSREKKERFSLILESASTNQTSMYLCASHTLGYEQYFGPGTRLTVT.

The rearrangement joins TRBV14 to TRBJ2-7; no definite D call. The length of the CDR3 is 12 residues. The V end was cut by 6 bases, the J end by 2 bases, with 8 bases between. CDR1 SGHDN and CDR2 FVKESK come from the germline V gene. The CDR3 DNA sequence: TGTGCCAGCAGTCGGTTTCCCTACGAGCAGTACTTC. Its protein product is CASSRFPYEQYF.

The rearrangement joins TRBV5-1 to TRBJ2-1; D unresolved. CDR3 length equals 14 residues. The germline CDR1 and CDR2 sequences are SGHRS and YFSETQ. V was cut by 0 bases and J by 4 bases, with 8 bases left in between. This CDR3 is CASSLGPPYNEQFF. For the CDR3, the DNA is TGCGCCAGCAGCTTGGGACCCCCATACAATGAGCAGTTCTTC.